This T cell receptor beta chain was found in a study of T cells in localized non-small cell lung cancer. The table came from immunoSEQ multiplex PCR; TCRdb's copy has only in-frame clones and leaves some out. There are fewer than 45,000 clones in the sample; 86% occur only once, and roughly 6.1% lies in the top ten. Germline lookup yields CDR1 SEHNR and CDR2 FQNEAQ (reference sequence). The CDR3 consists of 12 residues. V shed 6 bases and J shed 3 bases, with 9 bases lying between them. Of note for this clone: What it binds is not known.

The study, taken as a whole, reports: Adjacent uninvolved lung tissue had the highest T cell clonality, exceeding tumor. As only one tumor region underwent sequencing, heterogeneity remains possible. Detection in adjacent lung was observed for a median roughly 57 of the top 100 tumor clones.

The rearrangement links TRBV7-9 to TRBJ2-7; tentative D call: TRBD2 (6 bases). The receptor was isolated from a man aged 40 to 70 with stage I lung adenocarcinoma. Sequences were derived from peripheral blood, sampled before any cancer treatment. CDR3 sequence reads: CASRDSGYEQYF. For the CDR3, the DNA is TGTGCCAGCAGGGATAGCGGCTACGAGCAGTACTTC. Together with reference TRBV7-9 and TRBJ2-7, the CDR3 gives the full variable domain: DTGVSQNPRHKITKRGQNVTFRCDPISEHNRLYWYRQTLGQGPEFLTYFQNEAQLEKSRLLSDRFSAERPKGSFSTLEIQRTEQGDSAMYLCASRDSGYEQYFGPGTRLTVT.